This T cell receptor (beta chain) was sequenced for a study of CD8 T cells in ankylosing spondylitis. Study-wide results and caveats: Prior literature has documented some motif variants in synovial fluid and blood from reactive arthritis. The authors reported significant enrichment of disease-linked clones in matched ankylosing spondylitis synovial fluid. Seemingly distinctive of ankylosing spondylitis blood was a TCR beta motif formed by eight highly homologous variants.

CDR1 and CDR2 from the germline V gene are DFQATT and SNEGSKA (reference sequence). This CDR3 region has 15 residues. Trimming at V came to 6 bases and at J to 5 bases, leaving 14 bases not matched to a gene. Libraries of TCR beta came from quantitative 5'-RACE with molecular barcodes. Using its own MiXCR run on the 5' RACE reads, TCRdb lists one record per CDR3 protein. The top ten clones hold around 8.4% of a sample with 300,000 to 350,000 distinct CDR3 sequences, around a tenth of them seen once. This clonotype has ten or more counts. Antigen unknown. The receptor's source is a female donor with ankylosing spondylitis or in good health (not recorded which). Sequences were obtained from blood, either unsorted or a sorted T cell fraction (not recorded which). The chain recombines TRBV20-1 with TRBJ2-3; 7 positions match TRBD2. The DNA of the CDR3 is TGCAGTGCCCTTCTCGGGCTAGCGGTTCGAGATACGCAGTATTTT. This encodes CSALLGLAVRDTQYF.